This T cell receptor beta chain was retrieved from a study of T-cell reconstitution after alpha-beta-depleted transplantation in children. Study-wide results and limits: As was reported, about two months after transplant, alpha-beta T cells came from several hundred expanded graft clones.

This clonotype occurred many times. What it binds is not known. Germline CDR1 reads SEHNR; CDR2 reads FQNEAQ (reference sequence). The CDR3 runs to 14 residues. V was trimmed by 1 base and J by 4 bases, leaving 7 bases between them. The authors prepared the TCRbeta library with unique molecular identifiers. TCRdb redid the calling of the PCR reads with MiXCR, one entry per CDR3 protein. Seen here are 330,000 or so distinct CDR3 sequences, around 10% observed once, and the top ten hold around 7.6%. The sample here was PBMCs, taken before TCRalphabeta/CD19-depleted stem cell transplant. The chain couples TRBV7-9 to TRBJ1-4; D is unresolved. The TCR sequence derives from a boy less than two years old with acute myeloid leukemia, due to receive a stem cell transplant. CDR3 DNA sequence: TGTGCCAGCAGCTTAGACACTCTTAATGAAAAACTGTTTTTT. It is translated as CASSLDTLNEKLFF.